The clone carrying this T cell receptor (beta chain) was picked up a small number of times. What it binds is unknown. Every bit of the isolated RNA underwent reverse transcription, so sequencing read expressed TCRB transcripts. Produced via immunoSEQ multiplex PCR; TCRdb's table is partial and in-frame only. Of 150,000 to 190,000 clones detected, 11% appear once; the ten largest clones hold around 2.1%. The CDR3 length is 13 residues. CDR1 is SNHLY, CDR2 FYNNEI, per germline. V was shortened by 6 bases and J by 4 bases, with 12 bases between the two germline ends. This specimen comes from a study of beta chain features in type 1 diabetes. Study in general: Healthy donors resembled patients in age, gender and cell yields. Some 99 million sorted cells were examined across all samples. Broader study findings: The naive, central memory and Treg TCRB repertoires showed an apparent similarity that was greater among patients than among healthy donors. Shorter TCRB CDR3s, moderately but significantly so, were found in Type 1 diabetes patients in all four CD4+ subsets.

The source material was central memory CD4+ T cells from blood. J is TRBJ1-2 and V is TRBV2, with no clear D. The origin of this receptor is a man in his late teens or twenties in good health. CDR3 loop: CASSPNSGYGYTF. The CDR3 DNA reads as TGTGCCAGCAGCCCAAACTCGGGCTATGGCTACACCTTC.